This T cell receptor beta chain was documented in a study of PD-L1 blockade in urothelial cancer. Study as a whole: Bladder-origin urothelial cancer in males covered twenty-five of 29 patients. After treatment start, blood was analyzed at 3 weeks (second dose) and at 6 weeks.

Spiked synthetic TCR analogs estimated absolute template abundance per PCR. Sequenced by immunoSEQ multiplex PCR; TCRdb stores in-frame clones only, minus some. The sample lists 11,000 to 15,000 clones; 88% were seen once. Anywhere from 1 to 8 samples came from each patient, spanning pretreatment and on-treatment. CDR3 length equals 12 residues. Trimming pared 7 bases from V and 9 bases from J, leaving 13 bases between. Germline lookup yields CDR1 MNHEY and CDR2 SVGAGI. The sequence was collected from a man between 65 and 79 years old with urothelial cancer. V and J are TRBV6-5 and TRBJ2-1, with D possibly matching TRBD2 (6 bases). The source was PBMCs, collected around atezolizumab (anti-PD-L1) treatment. CDR3 nucleotide sequence: TGTGCCAGCACCTCTGGGGGGACTGAGCAGTTCTTC. Protein product: CASTSGGTEQFF.